This T cell receptor beta chain was observed in a study of blood T cell repertoires in COVID-19. V was pared by 3 bases and J by 3 bases, with 15 bases between. CDR1 DFQATT and CDR2 SNEGSKA come from the germline V gene (reference sequence). The CDR3 spans 15 residues. This clone has only a few counts. Authors' processing steps: Reference gene primers were amplified, and this amplification served to estimate nucleated cell counts. Sequencing used immunoSEQ multiplex PCR; TCRdb keeps in-frame clones, though not all of them. V and J calls plus clone size are reproduced from that table; the DNA served to infer D and trimming. The repertoire consists of approximately 53,000 clones, with 87% occurring once and the leading ten covering approximately 20%.

The sequencing sample was made of peripheral blood. The TCR originated in a woman older than 75 with COVID-19, enrolled during active disease. The gene calls are TRBV20-1 and TRBJ1-5; possible D gene TRBD1, 5 bases. The DNA for the CDR3 is TGCAGTGCTAGTAGTTTAGGGGTTATCAATCAGCCCCAGCATTTT. As protein: CSASSLGVINQPQHF.